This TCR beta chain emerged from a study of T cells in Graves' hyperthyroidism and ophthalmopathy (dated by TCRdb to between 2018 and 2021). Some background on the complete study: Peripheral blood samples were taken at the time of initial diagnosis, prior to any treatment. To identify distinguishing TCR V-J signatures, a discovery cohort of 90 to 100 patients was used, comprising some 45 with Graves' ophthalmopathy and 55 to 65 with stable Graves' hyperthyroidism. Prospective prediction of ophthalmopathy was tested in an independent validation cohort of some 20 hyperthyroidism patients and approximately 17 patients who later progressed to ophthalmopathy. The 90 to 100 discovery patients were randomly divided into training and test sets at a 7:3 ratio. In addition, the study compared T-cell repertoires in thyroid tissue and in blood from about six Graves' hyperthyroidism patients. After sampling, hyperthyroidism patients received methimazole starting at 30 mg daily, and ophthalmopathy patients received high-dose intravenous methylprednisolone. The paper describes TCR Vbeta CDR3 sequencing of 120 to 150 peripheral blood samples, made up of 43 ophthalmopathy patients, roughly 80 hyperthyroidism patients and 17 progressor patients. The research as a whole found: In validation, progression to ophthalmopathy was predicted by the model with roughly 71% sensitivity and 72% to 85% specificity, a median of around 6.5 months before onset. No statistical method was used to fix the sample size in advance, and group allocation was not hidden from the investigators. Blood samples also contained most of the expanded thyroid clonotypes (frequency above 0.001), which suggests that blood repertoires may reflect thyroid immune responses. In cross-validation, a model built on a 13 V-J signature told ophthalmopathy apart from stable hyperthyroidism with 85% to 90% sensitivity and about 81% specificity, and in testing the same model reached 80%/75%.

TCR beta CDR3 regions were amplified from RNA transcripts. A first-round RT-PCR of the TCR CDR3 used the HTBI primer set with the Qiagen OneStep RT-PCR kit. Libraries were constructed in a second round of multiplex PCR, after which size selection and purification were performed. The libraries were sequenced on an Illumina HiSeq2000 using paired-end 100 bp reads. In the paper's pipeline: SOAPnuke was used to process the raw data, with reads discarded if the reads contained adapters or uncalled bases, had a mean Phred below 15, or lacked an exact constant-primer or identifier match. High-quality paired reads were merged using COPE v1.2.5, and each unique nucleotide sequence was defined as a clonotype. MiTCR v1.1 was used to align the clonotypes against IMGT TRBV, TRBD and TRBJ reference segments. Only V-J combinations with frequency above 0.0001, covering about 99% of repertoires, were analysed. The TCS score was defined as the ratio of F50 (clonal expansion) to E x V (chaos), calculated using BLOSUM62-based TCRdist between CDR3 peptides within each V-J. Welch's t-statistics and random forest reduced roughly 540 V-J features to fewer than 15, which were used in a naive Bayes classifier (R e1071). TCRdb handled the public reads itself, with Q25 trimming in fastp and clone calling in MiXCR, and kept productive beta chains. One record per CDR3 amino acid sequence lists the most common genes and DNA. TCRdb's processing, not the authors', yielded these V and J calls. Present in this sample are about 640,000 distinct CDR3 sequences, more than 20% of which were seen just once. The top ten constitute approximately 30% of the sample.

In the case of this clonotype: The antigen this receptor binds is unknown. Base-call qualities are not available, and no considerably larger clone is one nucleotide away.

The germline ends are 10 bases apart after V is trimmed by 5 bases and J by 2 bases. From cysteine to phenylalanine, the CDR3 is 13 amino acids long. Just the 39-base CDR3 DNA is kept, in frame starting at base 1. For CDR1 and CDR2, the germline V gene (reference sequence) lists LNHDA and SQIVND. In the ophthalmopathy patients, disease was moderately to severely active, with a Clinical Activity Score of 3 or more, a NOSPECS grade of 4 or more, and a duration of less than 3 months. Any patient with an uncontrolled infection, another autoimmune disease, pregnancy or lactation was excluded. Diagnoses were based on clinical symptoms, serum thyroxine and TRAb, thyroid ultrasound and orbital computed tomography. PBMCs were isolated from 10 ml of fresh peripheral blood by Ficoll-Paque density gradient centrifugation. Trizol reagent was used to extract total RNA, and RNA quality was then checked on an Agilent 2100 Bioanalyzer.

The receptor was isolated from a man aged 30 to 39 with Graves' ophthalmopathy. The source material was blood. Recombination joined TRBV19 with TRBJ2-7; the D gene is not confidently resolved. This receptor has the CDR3 CASSEDTTYEQYF. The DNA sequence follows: TGTGCCAGTAGTGAAGACACAACCTACGAGCAGTACTTC.